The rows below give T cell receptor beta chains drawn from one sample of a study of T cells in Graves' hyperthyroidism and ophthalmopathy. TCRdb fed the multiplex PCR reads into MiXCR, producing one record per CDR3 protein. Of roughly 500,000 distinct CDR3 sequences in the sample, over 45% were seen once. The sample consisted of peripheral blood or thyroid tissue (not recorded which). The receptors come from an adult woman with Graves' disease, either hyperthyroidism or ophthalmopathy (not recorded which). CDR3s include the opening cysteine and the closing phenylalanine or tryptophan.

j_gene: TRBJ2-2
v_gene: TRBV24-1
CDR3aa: CATRERDHRRELFF

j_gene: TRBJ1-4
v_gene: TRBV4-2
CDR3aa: CASSWGLVERVFF

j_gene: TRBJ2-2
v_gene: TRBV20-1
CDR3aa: CSARALGTGTGELFF

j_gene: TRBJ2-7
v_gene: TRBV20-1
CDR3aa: CSARDLAGGREQYF

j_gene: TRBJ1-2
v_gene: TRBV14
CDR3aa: CASSRVQVPNYGYTF

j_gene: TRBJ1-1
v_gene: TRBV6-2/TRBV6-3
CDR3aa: CASSVLQGEAFF

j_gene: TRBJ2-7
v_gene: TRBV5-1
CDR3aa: CASSLAGGTYEQYF

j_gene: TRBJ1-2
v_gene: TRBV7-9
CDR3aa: CASSLGVRARYGYTF

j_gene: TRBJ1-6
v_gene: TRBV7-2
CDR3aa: CASSSTSGSPLHF

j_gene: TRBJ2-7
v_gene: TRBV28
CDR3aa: CASSLATGASYEQYF

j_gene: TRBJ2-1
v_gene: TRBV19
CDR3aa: CASSIGKSLGEQFF

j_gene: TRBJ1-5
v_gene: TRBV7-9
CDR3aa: CASNREGELFQPQHF

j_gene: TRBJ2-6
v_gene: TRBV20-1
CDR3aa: CSARGGGSALSGANVLTF

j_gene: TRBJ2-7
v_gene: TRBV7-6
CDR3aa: CASSLFRGGYEQYF

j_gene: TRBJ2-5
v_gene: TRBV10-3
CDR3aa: CASAIAGASWQETQYF

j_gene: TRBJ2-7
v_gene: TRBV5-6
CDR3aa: CASSYLGQGAVLSYEQYF

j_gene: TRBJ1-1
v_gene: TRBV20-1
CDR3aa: CSAIGSGTEAFF

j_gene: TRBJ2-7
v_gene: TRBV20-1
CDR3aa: CSARSLAGGRAYEQYF

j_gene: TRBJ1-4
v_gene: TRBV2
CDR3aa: CASSERTAVLFF

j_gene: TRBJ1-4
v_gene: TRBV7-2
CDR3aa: CASSSRQGPNEKLFF

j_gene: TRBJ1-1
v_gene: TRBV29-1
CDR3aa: CKTEEAFF

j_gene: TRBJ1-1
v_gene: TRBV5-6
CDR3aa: CASSLAPGSSTEAFF

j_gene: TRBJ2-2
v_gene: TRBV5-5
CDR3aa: CASSFVAATGELFF

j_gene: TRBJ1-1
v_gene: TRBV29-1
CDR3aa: CSVGVVWGNTEAFF

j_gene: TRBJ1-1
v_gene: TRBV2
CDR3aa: CAIPLRDLNTEAFF

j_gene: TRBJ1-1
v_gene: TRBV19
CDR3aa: CASRITGGKAFF

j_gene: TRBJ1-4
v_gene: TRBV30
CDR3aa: CAWSVGNEKLFF